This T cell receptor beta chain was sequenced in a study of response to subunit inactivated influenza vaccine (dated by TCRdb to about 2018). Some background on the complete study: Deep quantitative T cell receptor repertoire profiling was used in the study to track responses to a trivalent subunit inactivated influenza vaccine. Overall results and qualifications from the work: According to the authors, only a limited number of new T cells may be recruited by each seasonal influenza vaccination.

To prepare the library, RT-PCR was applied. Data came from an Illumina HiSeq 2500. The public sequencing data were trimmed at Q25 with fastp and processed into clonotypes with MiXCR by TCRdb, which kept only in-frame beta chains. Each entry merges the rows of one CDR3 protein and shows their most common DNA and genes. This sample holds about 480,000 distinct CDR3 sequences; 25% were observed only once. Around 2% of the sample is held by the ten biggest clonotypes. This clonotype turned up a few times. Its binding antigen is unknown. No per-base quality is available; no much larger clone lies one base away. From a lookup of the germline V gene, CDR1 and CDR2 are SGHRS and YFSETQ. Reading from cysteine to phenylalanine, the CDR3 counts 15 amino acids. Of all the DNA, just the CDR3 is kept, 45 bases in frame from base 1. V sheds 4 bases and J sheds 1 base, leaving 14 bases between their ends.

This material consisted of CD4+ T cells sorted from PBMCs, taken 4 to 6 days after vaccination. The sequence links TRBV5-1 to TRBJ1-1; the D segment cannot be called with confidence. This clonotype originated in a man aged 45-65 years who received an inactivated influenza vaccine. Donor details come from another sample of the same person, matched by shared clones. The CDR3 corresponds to CASSRALTANTEAFF. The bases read TGCGCCAGCAGCAGGGCCCTTACAGCGAACACTGAAGCTTTCTTT.